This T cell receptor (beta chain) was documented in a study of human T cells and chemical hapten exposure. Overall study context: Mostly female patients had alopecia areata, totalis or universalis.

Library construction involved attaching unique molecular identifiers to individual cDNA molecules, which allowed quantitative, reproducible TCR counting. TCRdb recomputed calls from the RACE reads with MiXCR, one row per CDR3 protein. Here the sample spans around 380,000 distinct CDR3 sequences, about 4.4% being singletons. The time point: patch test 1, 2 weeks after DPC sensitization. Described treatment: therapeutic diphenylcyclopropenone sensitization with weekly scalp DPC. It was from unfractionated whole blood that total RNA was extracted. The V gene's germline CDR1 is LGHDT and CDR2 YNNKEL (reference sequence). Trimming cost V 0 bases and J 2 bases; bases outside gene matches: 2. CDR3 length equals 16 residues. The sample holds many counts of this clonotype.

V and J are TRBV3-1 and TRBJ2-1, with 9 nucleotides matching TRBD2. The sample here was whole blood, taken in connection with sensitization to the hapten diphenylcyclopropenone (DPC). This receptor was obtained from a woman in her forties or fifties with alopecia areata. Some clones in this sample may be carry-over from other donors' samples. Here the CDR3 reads CASSQDLAGPYNEQFF. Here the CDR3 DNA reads TGTGCCAGCAGCCAAGATCTAGCGGGACCCTACAATGAGCAGTTCTTC.